The 20 T cell receptor beta chains below come from one sample, sequenced in a study of tumor-infiltrating lymphocytes in oesophageal squamous cell carcinoma (dated by TCRdb to between 2015 and 2016). Library preparation employed PCR. The reads were generated on an Illumina HiSeq 2000. The public reads were reanalyzed by TCRdb: fastp trimming at Q25, MiXCR alignment, in-frame beta chains only. CDR3 protein duplicates are merged, each entry listing the most common genes and DNA. Present in this sample are 15,000 to 20,000 distinct CDR3 sequences, around 48% of which were seen just once. Less than 55% of the sample rests with the top ten. Sequencing was performed on normal esophageal tissue next to the tumor. All receptors derive from a female donor with esophageal squamous cell carcinoma.

This clonotype was counted between two and nine times. J is TRBJ2-5 and V is TRBV7-3; TRBD2 might be the D (6 bases). Trimming stripped 2 bases from V and 11 bases from J, with 15 bases between. The CDR3 extends over 13 amino acids. Germline loops: CDR1 SGHTA, CDR2 FQGTGA. For the CDR3, the DNA is TGTGCCAGCAGCTTAGGGGGGTGGGGTGAGCAGTACTTC. Protein sequence: CASSLGGWGEQYF.

This clonotype was seen a handful of times. The chain couples TRBV10-3 to TRBJ2-1, with D tentatively TRBD2 (6 bases). V was clipped by 4 bases and J by 0 bases, with 16 bases between them. CDR3 length equals 17 residues. Looked up from germline, CDR1 is ENHRY and CDR2 is SYGVKD. For the CDR3, the DNA is TGTGCCATCAGTGGTACTCTAGCGCCGAGCTCCTACAATGAGCAGTTCTTC. Translation: CAISGTLAPSSYNEQFF.

CDR3 residues: CASSLGGDTGELFF. In nucleotides, the CDR3 is TGTGCCAGCAGCTTAGGTGGAGACACCGGGGAGCTGTTTTTT. The rearrangement joins TRBV7-9 to TRBJ2-2; no firm D call. Germline assignment: CDR1 SEHNR and CDR2 FQNEAQ (reference sequence). The V end was cut by 1 base, the J end by 3 bases, with 6 bases between. The CDR3 consists of 14 residues.

On this clonotype itself: The conserved final phenylalanine or tryptophan is absent from the CDR3, which likely points to a read error. The DNA is omitted, as the CDR3 cannot be located on it reliably, and the CDR3 follows TCRdb's listing. This sequence joins TRBV28 and TRBJ2-3; TRBD2, as called in the table, went unchecked against the DNA. The CDR3 is 16 amino acids in total, end residues counted. Germline-derived CDR1 and CDR2 are MDHEN and SYDVKM. CDR3 sequence: CASSRFSGTYEQYFGP.

This clonotype was picked up a small number of times. The chain joins TRBV30 to TRBJ2-3, with D perhaps matching TRBD2 (6 bases). Per germline, CDR1 GTSNPN and CDR2 SVGIG (reference sequence). The CDR3 consists of 14 residues. Trimming left V 1 base short and J 3 bases short, with 11 bases between. DNA for the CDR3: TGTGCCTGGAGTGGGGGGGTCTCGACAGATACGCAGTATTTT. Its protein is CAWSGGVSTDTQYF.

This chain uses TRBV7-3 with TRBJ2-3, with TRBD1 matching over 7 bases. The J call could be wrong; TRBJ2-7 is a better fit for the DNA end. CDR1 and CDR2 from the germline V gene are SGHTA and FQGTGA. The CDR3 sequence is 13 residues long. CDR3 region: CASSSTGVGEQYF. Here the CDR3 DNA reads TGTGCCAGCAGCTCCACAGGGGTAGGGGAGCAGTACTTC.

This chain links TRBV6-5 with TRBJ2-6; D is possibly TRBD1 or TRBD2 (5 bases each). The DNA end lines up better with TRBJ2-7; the J call may be wrong. The CDR3 is 14 residues long. Germline CDR1 and CDR2: MNHEY and SVGAGI. CDR3 in DNA: TGTGCCAGCAGTTACTCGGCTTTGGGGGACGAGCAGTACTTC. Translation gives CASSYSALGDEQYF.

This clonotype was recorded at least ten times. The chain joins TRBV7-2 to TRBJ2-1, with 12 bases fitting TRBD2. The length of the CDR3 is 16 residues. CDR1 is SGHTA, CDR2 FQGNSA, per germline. Unmatched junction bases numbered 9, after V lost 5 bases and J lost 7 bases. As DNA, the CDR3 is TGTGCCAGCAGCGACCGGACTAGCGGGACAAGGAATGAGCAGTTCTTC. Translation: CASSDRTSGTRNEQFF.

This clonotype showed up just once. This chain uses TRBV7-6 with TRBJ1-5; D not certain. The germline V gene encodes CDR1 SGHVS and CDR2 FNYEAQ. The V end was cut by 1 base, the J end by 3 bases, with 10 bases between. This CDR3 contains 15 residues. The CDR3 coding sequence is TGTGCCAGCAGCTTAGGGGATTCTGACAATCAGCCCCAGCATTTT. Residues: CASSLGDSDNQPQHF.

The chain uses TRBV7-6 and TRBJ2-6; D is ambiguous. V lost 5 bases, J lost 1 base, and 12 bases lay in between. CDR3 size: 16 residues. CDR1 is SGHVS, CDR2 FNYEAQ, per germline. DNA for the CDR3: TGTGCCAGCAGCCCCTTTGGGAAGTCTGGGGCCAACGTCCTGACTTTC. The encoded protein is CASSPFGKSGANVLTF.

This clonotype was seen repeatedly, ten times or more. V gene TRBV28 combines with J gene TRBJ1-2; TRBD1 matches at 7 bases. The CDR3 consists of 15 residues. The germline V gene encodes CDR1 MDHEN and CDR2 SYDVKM. With V trimmed by 6 bases and J by 4 bases, 11 bases remained unmatched. The CDR3: CASSVPAAGGYGYTF. CDR3 DNA: TGTGCCAGCAGCGTACCGGCGGCAGGGGGCTATGGCTACACCTTC.

Many counts were recorded for this clonotype. The chain links TRBV11-3 to TRBJ2-7; D is uncertain. Germline V gene sequence: CDR1 SGHNT, CDR2 YENEEA. With 5 bases removed from V and 3 bases from J, the gap between germline ends came to 17 bases. This CDR3 comprises 15 residues. The CDR3 nucleotides read TGTGCCAGCAGCATGACGGACGCGCGGCACTACGAGCAGTACTTC. This translates into CASSMTDARHYEQYF.

In its sample, this clonotype was seen a few times. With a much larger clone just one base away, this may be a read error. The genes are TRBV12-3 or TRBV12-4 and TRBJ2-3; D might be TRBD1 or TRBD2, each matching 6 bases. Between the trimmed V and J ends, which lost 5 bases and 14 bases, there was a span of 26 bases. This CDR3 has 15 residues. The CDR3 region is CASSKQGIRGGELYF. CDR3 in DNA: TGTGCCAGCAGTAAACAGGGAATTCGAGGCGGGGAGCTGTATTTT.

Concerning this clonotype itself: This may be a read error: a much more frequent sequence differs by one nucleotide. The V call is TRBV2, the J call TRBJ2-5; D might be TRBD2 (5 bases). Looked up from germline, CDR1 is SNHLY and CDR2 is FYNNEI. CDR3 length equals 17 residues. V lost 2 bases, J lost 11 bases, and 27 bases lay in between. CDR3 DNA: TGTGCCAGCAGTGAAACCCGGGATTCCAGCTCCTACAATGAGCAGTACTTC. Translated: CASSETRDSSSYNEQYF.

This clonotype was recorded at least ten times. This rearrangement joins TRBV6-1 to TRBJ1-4; D is perhaps TRBD1 (5 bases). This CDR3 is built from 13 residues. From germline, CDR1 is MNHNS and CDR2 SASEGT. The V end was cut by 5 bases, the J end by 8 bases, with 12 bases between. The CDR3 DNA follows: TGTGCCAGCAGTTGGGGACCGAAAGAAAAACTGTTTTTT. This translates into CASSWGPKEKLFF.

The chain recombines TRBV7-6 with TRBJ2-7; D call uncertain. Germline values: CDR1 SGHVS, CDR2 FNYEAQ. The CDR3 has 13 amino acids. Trimming removed 3 bases from V and 5 bases from J, with 11 bases in between. The CDR3 loop is CASSFLGIDEQYF. The CDR3 DNA follows: TGTGCCAGCAGCTTCTTAGGTATCGACGAGCAGTACTTC.

This clonotype was seen repeatedly, ten times or more. The rearrangement joins TRBV10-2 to TRBJ2-3; weak D call: TRBD2 (6 bases). Germline loops: CDR1 WSHSY, CDR2 SAAADI. Trimming shortened V by 6 bases and J by 4 bases, and 14 bases separated the two germline ends. The CDR3 has 14 residues. The CDR3 protein is CASREGTAPDTQYF. The DNA of the CDR3 is TGCGCCAGCAGGGAAGGGACTGCCCCAGATACGCAGTATTTT.

Comments on this clonotype: A much larger clonotype is one base distant, so this may be a read error. V usage is TRBV5-5 and J usage is TRBJ2-5, with TRBD2 matching over 11 bases. Unmatched junction bases numbered 10, after V lost 1 base and J lost 11 bases. CDR3 size: 15 residues. Germline values: CDR1 SGHKS, CDR2 YYEKEE (reference sequence). This CDR3 reads CASSLSGLAGGEQYF. CDR3 nucleotides: TGTGCCAGCAGCTTGAGTGGGCTAGCGGGAGGAGAGCAGTACTTC.

The chain couples TRBV12-3 or TRBV12-4 to TRBJ2-4; 12 bases are a match to TRBD2. Gene TRBJ2-1 matches the end of the DNA better, so the J call may be wrong. CDR3 size: 15 residues. The CDR3 DNA sequence: TGTGCCAGCAGTTCCCTGACTAGCGGGAGAAATGAGCAGTTCTTC. This sequence encodes CASSSLTSGRNEQFF.

V gene TRBV7-4 combines with J gene TRBJ2-5; D not resolved. CDR1 and CDR2 from the germline V gene are SGHVT and SQSDAQ. The V gene lost 1 base and the J gene lost 11 bases, with 20 bases spanning the gap. This CDR3 contains 15 residues. CDR3 coding DNA: TGTGCCAGCAGCTTAGGGCGGCAGGTTACGGGTGAGCAGTACTTC. It codes for CASSLGRQVTGEQYF.